The present T cell receptor beta chain was sequenced within a study of cytomegalovirus exposure and HLA in healthy donors. Findings of the study overall: Accurate prediction of most subjects' HLA-A and HLA-B alleles from TCR beta sequences was reported. Previous analysis showed most TCR beta V segments were productive about 90% or about 30% of the time. TCR beta V- and J-gene trimming, according to a later analysis, was linked to a missense DCLRE1C variant. By a later analysis, the bulk of CMV-associated TCR beta chains appeared HLA-restricted.

With regard to this clone: The antigen is not known.

PCR employed 60 Vbeta and 13 Jbeta primers. The data were produced by immunoSEQ multiplex PCR, yet TCRdb's version contains in-frame clones alone and is incomplete. The sample holds more than 95,000 clones; roughly 81% are singletons and the top ten take less than 1.1%. The CDR3 extends over 16 amino acids. Germline lookup yields CDR1 SGHTA and CDR2 FQGNSA. The ends lost 5 bases at V and 0 bases at J; junction bases unmatched: 5. Source material: PBMCs. This chain links TRBV7-2 with TRBJ1-4; 8 positions match TRBD1. This clonotype was sampled from a woman aged 25-40 years in good health and CMV-seronegative. The CDR3 region is CASSHDRGATNEKLFF. In DNA, the CDR3 is TGTGCCAGCAGCCACGACAGGGGTGCAACTAATGAAAAACTGTTTTTT.